This T cell receptor (beta chain) was captured by sequencing in a study of brain metastases from non-small cell lung cancer (dated by TCRdb to the late 2010s). Looking at the study overall: The immune microenvironment of paired resected primary tumors and brain metastases from non-small-cell lung cancer patients was profiled. Summary of the overall study and its limitations: TCR repertoires were found to be largely shared between paired brain metastases and primary tumors, although sparse T-cell densities were observed in the brain metastases. T-cell clones were apparently expanded in roughly three fifths of brain metastases relative to the matched primary tumors. T-cell infiltration was lower in brain metastases than in primary tumors (P < 0.001).

The germline V gene gives CDR1 as SGHNT and CDR2 as YENEEA. Trimming removed 4 bases from V and 3 bases from J, leaving 13 bases between the germline ends. Its CDR3 holds 14 amino acids, cysteine through phenylalanine. Only the CDR3 DNA is retained, 42 bases long and in frame from the first base. A total of 39 patients with non-small-cell lung cancer that had been surgically resected, each with specimens from both a primary tumor and a brain metastasis, made up the cohort. Tumor specimens were archival formalin-fixed, paraffin-embedded tissues. Receptor amplification or capture employed the immunoSEQ multiplex PCR assay. T-cell receptor beta chain repertoire sequencing was carried out together with a 770-gene immune expression panel. In its TCRdb copy, this immuneACCESS table keeps in-frame sequences only and misses some clones. Where compared with another copy, unresolved V genes explain less than half of these, and the others have no known cause. This sample gives under 3,000 clones in total; approximately 82% of them show up just once. The ten largest clones add up to approximately 5% of the sample.

This clone appeared once. What antigen it recognizes has not been identified. There are no base qualities to consult, and no much larger clone falls within one base. Sequenced: primary lung tumor tissue. The cell subset or site label of this sample denotes: primary lung tumor paired with brain metastasis. This sequence originates from a donor aged 40 or older with non-small cell lung cancer. The V gene is TRBV11-3 and the J gene is TRBJ2-7; tentative D gene TRBD1, with 5 bases matching. The CDR3 amino acid sequence is: CASSSTDSLYEQYF. The DNA reads TGTGCCAGCAGCTCCACAGACAGCCTCTACGAGCAGTACTTC.